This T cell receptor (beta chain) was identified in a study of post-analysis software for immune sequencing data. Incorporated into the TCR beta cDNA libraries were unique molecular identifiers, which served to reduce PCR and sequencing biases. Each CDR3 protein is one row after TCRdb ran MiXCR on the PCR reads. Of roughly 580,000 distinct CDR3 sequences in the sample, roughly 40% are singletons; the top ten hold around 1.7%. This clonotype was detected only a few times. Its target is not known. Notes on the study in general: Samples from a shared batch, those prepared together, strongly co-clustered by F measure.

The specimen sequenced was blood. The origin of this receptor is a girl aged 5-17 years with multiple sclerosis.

CDR3 DNA sequence: TGTGCCAGCAGCCATACGGGGGCCCTCACAGATACGCAGTATTTT. It codes for CASSHTGALTDTQYF. The chain uses TRBV4-2 and TRBJ2-3; D is tentatively TRBD1 or TRBD2 (6 bases each). The V end lost 3 bases, the J end lost 2 bases, and 12 bases lay between the germline ends. This CDR3 is built from 15 residues. Germline V lookup: CDR1 LGHNA, CDR2 YNFKEQ.